This T cell receptor beta chain was sequenced in a study of blood T cell repertoires in COVID-19. Profiled with immunoSEQ multiplex PCR; TCRdb holds only in-frame clones, not every one. The sample includes 200,000 or so clones, under 90% of them seen just once. The CDR3 sequence is 15 residues long. The germline V gene has CDR1 KGHSH and CDR2 LQKENI. The trim removed 3 bases at V and 0 bases at J, leaving 2 bases unmatched. The material sequenced was peripheral blood. The chain couples TRBV18 to TRBJ2-3; 8 nucleotides align to TRBD1. The sequence came from a man over 45 with acute or convalescent COVID-19. The CDR3 reads CASSPGQASTDTQYF. The CDR3 coding sequence is TGTGCCAGCTCACCGGGACAGGCTAGCACAGATACGCAGTATTTT.